This T cell receptor (beta chain) was identified in a study of T cells in Graves' hyperthyroidism and ophthalmopathy. For the study at large: Initial diagnosis, before any treatment, was when peripheral blood was collected. Study-wide points: A model using 13 V-J features told ophthalmopathy apart from stable hyperthyroidism.

The germline CDR1 and CDR2 sequences are SGHTA and FQGNSA. V was shortened by 1 base and J by 4 bases, with 16 bases between the two germline ends. The CDR3 is 16 residues long. TCR beta CDR3 region amplification was performed from RNA transcripts. The HTBI set primed first-round TCR CDR3 RT-PCR. TCRdb passed the multiplex PCR reads through MiXCR, listing each CDR3 protein once. Of approximately 870,000 distinct CDR3 sequences listed, approximately 40% are singletons. For Graves' hyperthyroidism to be stable, ophthalmopathy could not progress within 18 months. Not enrolled were patients with uncontrolled infection, other autoimmune disease, pregnancy or lactation. In this sample, this clonotype turned up a few times. Its antigen is currently unknown.

The rearrangement joins TRBV7-2 to TRBJ2-5, with D possibly being TRBD2 (5 bases). The TCR sequence derives from a man aged 18 to 29 with Graves' hyperthyroidism. The specimen was blood. The CDR3 bases are TGTGCCAGCAGCTTAGAGTCGGAGGAGGCGCGAGAGACCCAGTACTTC. Its translation is CASSLESEEARETQYF.